A single sample is the source of the 14 T cell receptor beta chains below, sequenced in a study of T cell repertoires in aging, cancer and after chemotherapy (dated 2019 in TCRdb). TCR beta rearrangements were amplified from genomic DNA isolated from peripheral blood, not from sorted cells or RNA. Sequenced using an Illumina MiSeq. Rearranged TRB sequences spanning V, D and J segments were amplified in a multiplex touch-down PCR with a mixed TRB-A/B primer pool. Using fastp trimming at Q25 and MiXCR clonotype assembly, TCRdb reanalyzed the public sequencing data and kept in-frame beta chains. Every entry covers one CDR3 protein and lists the most common genes and DNA from its rows. The sample table shows some 490 distinct CDR3 sequences, and roughly 20% are seen once. The ten largest clones take up 55% to 70% of the sample. Material: blood. Every receptor here comes from a human donor with a blood cancer. The donor label of this sample is uncertain.

In this sample, this clonotype is medium-sized. This chain joins TRBV4-3 and TRBJ2-3; 9 bases are shared with TRBD1. Germline V lookup: CDR1 LGHNA, CDR2 YSLEER. Losses at the gene ends were 4 bases for V and 5 bases for J; bases not matched to a gene: 10. The CDR3 length is 16 residues. CDR3 amino acids: CASSRVQGQGGDTQYF. The CDR3 region has the DNA TGCGCCAGCAGCCGCGTCCAGGGACAGGGTGGAGATACGCAGTATTTT.

The CDR3 nucleotides read TGCAGTGCCAGAAGGCAGGCGGGGGGCCAGGAGACCCAGTACTTC. It is translated as CSARRQAGGQETQYF. The chain employs TRBV20-1 and TRBJ2-5; 8 bases match TRBD2. This CDR3 region has 15 residues. Germline CDR1 reads DFQATT; CDR2 reads SNEGSKA (reference sequence). With 6 bases clipped from V and 5 bases from J, the junction kept 14 bases outside the gene matches.

This clonotype is judged medium-sized. The chain is built from TRBV28 and TRBJ2-1; 15 positions match TRBD2. Germline V lookup: CDR1 MDHEN, CDR2 SYDVKM. Losses at the gene ends were 6 bases for V and 9 bases for J; bases not matched to a gene: 9. The CDR3 is 16 amino acids. CDR3 residues: CASRSGLAGGGSEQFF. The DNA for the CDR3 is TGTGCCAGCAGATCTGGACTAGCGGGAGGGGGCTCTGAGCAGTTCTTC. Based on the CDR3 plus reference TRBV28 and TRBJ2-1, the full variable domain is DVKVTQSSRYLVKRTGEKVFLECVQDMDHENMFWYRQDPGLGLRLIYFSYDVKMKEKGDIPEGYSVSREKKERFSLILESASTNQTSMYLCASRSGLAGGGSEQFFGPGTRLTVL.

This clonotype is termed large (0.1 to 1%). V is TRBV7-6 and J is TRBJ2-3; TRBD1 matches at 11 bases. This CDR3 contains 15 residues. V lost 5 bases to trimming and J lost 2 bases; unmatched junction nucleotides: 3. From germline, CDR1 is SGHVS and CDR2 FNYEAQ. The CDR3: CASSPGQGATDTQYF. The CDR3 bases are TGTGCCAGCAGCCCAGGACAGGGGGCCACAGATACGCAGTATTTT.

This clonotype was seen a few times. The chain is built from TRBV11-2 and TRBJ1-5, with D possibly TRBD1 on 5 matching bases. The V gene lost 5 bases and the J gene lost 2 bases, with 10 bases spanning the gap. CDR1 is SGHAT and CDR2 is FQNNGV in the germline V gene. The CDR3 runs 14 residues. The CDR3 protein is CASSRGGGNQPQHF. Written as DNA, the CDR3 is TGTGCCAGCAGCCGCGGGGGAGGCAATCAGCCCCAGCATTTT.

This clonotype was counted once. The chain joins TRBV5-6 to TRBJ2-5; the match to TRBD2 covers 10 bases. Germline V gene data show CDR1 as SGHDT and CDR2 as YYEEEE. J lost 5 bases, V lost 4 bases, and 11 bases had no gene match. There are 16 residues in the CDR3. CDR3 residues: CASSQYPGTSVETQYF. Written as DNA, the CDR3 is TGTGCCAGCAGCCAGTATCCCGGGACTAGCGTGGAGACCCAGTACTTC. Drawing the rest from reference TRBV5-6 and TRBJ2-5, the complete variable domain is DAGVTQSPTHLIKTRGQQVTLRCSPKSGHDTVSWYQQALGQGPQFIFQYYEEEERQRGNFPDRFSGHQFPNYSSELNVNALLLGDSALYLCASSQYPGTSVETQYFGPGTRLLVL.

By sample share, this clonotype is large. The rearrangement links TRBV12-3 or TRBV12-4 to TRBJ2-1; D unresolved. V gave up 7 bases and J gave up 0 bases, with 13 bases separating them. The CDR3 covers 15 residues. The CDR3 nucleotides are TGTGCCAGCACCTTAGATGTGAGCTCCTACAATGAGCAGTTCTTC. Its protein product is CASTLDVSSYNEQFF.

This clonotype is judged large (0.1 to 1%). This CDR3 reads CASSLGDGIYNEQFF. CDR3 coding DNA: TGTGCCAGCAGCTTGGGGGACGGGATCTACAATGAGCAGTTCTTC. V gene TRBV7-9 combines with J gene TRBJ2-1; D is possibly TRBD1 or TRBD2 (5 bases each). The ends were cut back, 3 bases at V and 3 bases at J, with 12 bases in the middle. The CDR3 is 15 residues long. Germline CDR1 SEHNR, CDR2 FQNEAQ (reference sequence).

By its share, this clonotype is medium-sized. This chain joins TRBV20-1 and TRBJ2-3, with 11 nucleotides matching TRBD2. The CDR3 runs to 16 residues. V was pared by 6 bases and J by 4 bases, with 12 bases of the junction left unmatched. CDR1 and CDR2 from the germline V gene are DFQATT and SNEGSKA (reference sequence). DNA for the CDR3: TGCAGTGCGCGAGCTAAACTAGCGGGAGTTGCAGATACGCAGTATTTT. It translates to CSARAKLAGVADTQYF.

By share of the sample, this clonotype is medium-sized. The chain is built from TRBV27 and TRBJ2-2, with TRBD2 as a possible D gene (6 bases). This CDR3 has 15 residues. The V and J ends lost 1 base and 5 bases respectively, with 11 bases between them. CDR1 is MNHEY, CDR2 SMNVEV, per germline (reference sequence). CDR3 in DNA: TGTGCCAGCAGTTTATATCAGGAGGGGACCGGGGAGCTGTTTTTT. As protein: CASSLYQEGTGELFF.

This clonotype is labeled medium-sized. The chain employs TRBV7-2 and TRBJ1-2, with TRBD1 matching 7 bases. The CDR3 covers 14 residues. The J segment lost 6 bases and the V segment lost 2 bases, leaving 6 bases of the junction unmatched. Germline loops: CDR1 SGHTA, CDR2 FQGNSA. CDR3 in amino acids: CASSLPRQGDGYTF. Here the CDR3 DNA reads TGTGCCAGCAGCTTACCCCGACAGGGAGATGGCTACACCTTC.

By sample share, this clonotype is medium-sized (0.01 to 0.1%). The chain is built from TRBV6-6 and TRBJ1-1, with a tentative D call TRBD1 (6 bases). This CDR3 spans 13 amino acids. Germline V gene lookup returns CDR1 MNHNY and CDR2 SVGAGI (reference sequence). The V and J ends lost 4 bases and 6 bases respectively, with 12 bases between them. CDR3 loop: CASSWTANAEAFF. DNA for the CDR3: TGTGCCAGCAGTTGGACAGCCAACGCTGAAGCTTTCTTT.

The V call is TRBV11-2, the J call TRBJ1-2; D call uncertain. V dropped 1 base and J dropped 5 bases, with 11 bases sitting between them. CDR1 and CDR2 from the germline V gene are SGHAT and FQNNGV. The CDR3 is made up of 14 amino acids. DNA of the CDR3: TGTGCCAGCAGCTTAGGGGCGGAACGGTATGGCTACACCTTC. It codes for CASSLGAERYGYTF.

This clonotype is judged medium-sized (0.01 to 0.1%). This chain joins TRBV6-1 and TRBJ2-3; D is perhaps TRBD1 or TRBD2 (6 bases each). The CDR3 length is 14 residues. The V gene's germline CDR1 is MNHNS and CDR2 SASEGT. The V end lost 9 bases, the J end lost 2 bases, and 15 bases lay between the germline ends. The CDR3 is CASNRDLNTDTQYF. CDR3 bases: TGTGCCAGTAACAGGGACTTAAACACAGATACGCAGTATTTT.